This TCR beta chain appears in the sequencing data of a study of blood T cells in healthy people across ages (dated by TCRdb to about 2015). Some background on the complete study: Template switching captured roughly one uniquely barcoded TCR beta cDNA molecule per two T cells in model experiments. Age-related changes in TCR beta repertoire diversity were measured in the study by deep sequencing normalized with unique cDNA molecular identifiers. The donors were divided into four age groups: young (average about 16 years), middle-aged (approximately 42), aged (about 60) and long-lived (82). To avoid experimental bias, donors of different ages were spread randomly across the sequencing lanes. Two additional independent replicas of 1 million unique cDNA reads from the same blood draw were analyzed for two donors (one aged 18 to 29 and one aged 80 or older). The full study reports these points: Compared with the aged group, the long-lived group had more naive CD4+ T cells, fewer expanded clones and increased TCR diversity, a pattern suggesting age selection. Observed TCR beta diversity per million T cells fell roughly linearly with age, and a significant reduction was already apparent by age roughly 40. Estimates of total diversity based on one million sequenced T cells were regarded as lower bounds and as underestimates. Observed TCR beta diversity correlated strongly with the percentage of naive T cells measured by flow cytometry. Bulk unsorted PBMC profiling prevented conclusive comparison of naive and antigen-experienced compartments. Donor CMV infection status was unknown, potentially confounding age-related changes in expanded clonotypes.

Systemically healthy Caucasian individuals from Russia, some 36 in total and aged about 6 to 100 years, were included as donors. Ten milliliters of peripheral blood were drawn from each donor into EDTA-treated Vacutainer tubes. Ficoll-Paque density-gradient centrifugation was used to isolate PBMCs, with at least 6 million per sample. Total RNA was extracted from PBMCs with Trizol reagent, with at least 5.5 micrograms obtained per sample. The percentages of naive CD45RAhigh/CD27high T cells were determined by flow cytometry on a PBMC aliquot from every donor. V is pared back by 6 bases and J by 0 bases, with 9 bases lying between the germline termini. There are 14 amino acids in the CDR3, from cysteine to phenylalanine inclusive. Only the CDR3 part of the read is kept: 42 bases, read in frame from the first base. The library came from 5' RACE. TCRdb records Illumina HiSeq 2500 as the sequencer. A second 7 to 11 cycle PCR used a sample-barcoded 5' primer and a J-beta primer mix. A unique molecular identifier was introduced onto each TCR beta cDNA molecule by a template-switch 5' adaptor carrying 12 random nucleotides. Each sample yielded at least 3 million CDR3-containing paired-end reads. The Mint cDNA synthesis kit, primed by a TRBC-specific oligonucleotide, was used to synthesize first-strand cDNA from all RNA. Following uracil-DNA glycosylase treatment, a first 18-cycle PCR with universal primers M1SS and BC2_uni_R was performed on all cDNA. In the source study's methods: Normalization of each sample was performed by random selection of 1 million high-quality reads, each carrying a distinct molecular identifier. Instead of being binned into consensus sequences, reads that shared molecular identifiers were thrown out. MiTCR, set to a Q25 quality threshold and the strictest error-elimination algorithm, was used for CDR3 identification, clonotype clustering and error correction. Lower-bound total TCR beta diversity was estimated with a nonparametric unseen species model using Euler transformation. Using fastp at Q25 and MiXCR, TCRdb reprocessed the public reads and kept productive beta chains. Every entry covers one CDR3 protein and lists the most common genes and DNA from its rows. These V and J calls rely on TCRdb rather than the paper's analysis. The sample data list about 830,000 distinct CDR3 sequences, and roughly 60% of these were observed just once. Of the sample, about a quarter is held by the ten largest clones.

With regard to this clonotype: Its antigen specificity is not known. Per-base qualities were not stored, and no clone one base away is much larger.

This chain is built from TRBV12-3 or TRBV12-4 and TRBJ2-1; no D gene is confidently identified. Sequences were obtained from blood. This sequence was found in a man aged 25 to 45 in good health. Here is the DNA: TGTGCCAGCAGCCCTTGGGCCTCCTACAATGAGCAGTTCTTC. Translated, this gives CASSPWASYNEQFF.